This TCR beta chain was recorded in a study of cytomegalovirus exposure and HLA in healthy donors. Researchers ran the PCR with 60 Vbeta and 13 Jbeta primers. The assay was immunoSEQ multiplex PCR, and TCRdb's table has in-frame clones only and misses some. Of 150,000 to 200,000 clones listed, about 77% are singletons. The TCR sequence derives from a female donor in good health and CMV-seronegative. The sample consisted of PBMCs.

Here the CDR3 DNA reads TGTGCCAGCAGTGACGAGATAGCTAATGAAAAACTGTTTTTT. Translation gives CASSDEIANEKLFF. This chain links TRBV6-1 with TRBJ1-4; D unresolved. This CDR3 has 14 amino acids. CDR1 and CDR2 (germline): MNHNS, SASEGT. The V gene lost 3 bases and the J gene lost 3 bases, with 8 bases spanning the gap.